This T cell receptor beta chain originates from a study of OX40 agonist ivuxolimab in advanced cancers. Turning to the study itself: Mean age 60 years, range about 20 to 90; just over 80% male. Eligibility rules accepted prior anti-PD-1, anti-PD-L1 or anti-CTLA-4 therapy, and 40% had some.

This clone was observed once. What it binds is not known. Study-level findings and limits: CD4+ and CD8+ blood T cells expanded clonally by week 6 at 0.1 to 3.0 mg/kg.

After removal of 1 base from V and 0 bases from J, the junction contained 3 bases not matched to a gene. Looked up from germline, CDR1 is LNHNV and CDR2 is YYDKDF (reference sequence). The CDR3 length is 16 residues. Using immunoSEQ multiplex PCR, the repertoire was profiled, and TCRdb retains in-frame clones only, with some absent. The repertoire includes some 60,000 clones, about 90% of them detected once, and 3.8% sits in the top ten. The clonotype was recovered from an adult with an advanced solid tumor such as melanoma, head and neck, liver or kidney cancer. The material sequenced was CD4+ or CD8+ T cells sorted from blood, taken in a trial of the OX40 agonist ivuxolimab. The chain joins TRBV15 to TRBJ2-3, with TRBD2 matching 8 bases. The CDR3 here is CATSRGTSSSTDTQYF. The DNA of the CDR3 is TGTGCCACCAGCAGAGGGACTAGCAGCAGCACAGATACGCAGTATTTT.